This T cell receptor (beta chain) was profiled in a study of blood T cell repertoires in COVID-19. At the level of the study: Specimens from acute and convalescent COVID-19 originated in the United States, Italy and Spain. PBMCs, B-cell-depleted T cells, or T cells were the source of the cDNA or gDNA that made up the material.

Per the authors' pipeline: Estimated nucleated cell counts came from reference gene primer amplification. Measured with immunoSEQ multiplex PCR; TCRdb has only the in-frame clones, and not every one. V and J calls and clone size are as listed in that table; D and trimming were resolved from the DNA. The sample carries about 120,000 clones, roughly four fifths recorded once. Sequencing used peripheral blood. The clonotype comes from a human donor in a cohort sampled during active COVID-19.

CDR3: CASFRSGGDEQYF. CDR3 DNA sequence: TGTGCCAGCTTTCGAAGCGGGGGGGACGAGCAGTACTTC. This chain links TRBV18 with TRBJ2-7; 10 nucleotides match TRBD2. Unmatched junction bases numbered 5, after V lost 7 bases and J lost 5 bases. Germline V gene sequence: CDR1 KGHSH, CDR2 LQKENI. This CDR3 comprises 13 residues.